One and the same sample provided the 24 T cell receptor beta chains below, sequenced in a study of OX40 agonist ivuxolimab in advanced cancers. Assay used: immunoSEQ multiplex PCR; TCRdb lists only in-frame clones, some missing. The sample contains 85,000 to 90,000 clones, approximately 85% of which appear only once. The source material was CD4+ or CD8+ T cells sorted from blood, sampled in a trial of the OX40 agonist ivuxolimab. The receptors originated from an adult with an advanced solid tumor such as melanoma, head and neck, liver or kidney cancer.

The V gene is TRBV7-2, the J gene TRBJ2-7, with D possibly being TRBD2 (5 bases). Trimming shortened V by 5 bases and J by 5 bases, and 13 bases separated the two germline ends. CDR3 size: 13 residues. Germline V gene lookup returns CDR1 SGHTA and CDR2 FQGNSA. The CDR3 bases are TGTGCCAGCAGCCTTGAACACGGGAACGAGCAGTACTTC. This encodes CASSLEHGNEQYF.

Concerning this clone: The same CDR3 also results from other DNA sequences found in this sample. This chain connects TRBV15 to TRBJ2-7; D is possibly TRBD1 (7 bases). The V end lost 3 bases, the J end lost 7 bases, and 13 bases lay between the germline ends. Germline CDR1 LNHNV, CDR2 YYDKDF (reference sequence). The CDR3 totals 13 residues. CDR3 protein: CATSRTQGREQYF. The CDR3 DNA reads as TGTGCCACCAGCAGGACACAGGGGAGGGAGCAGTACTTC.

This clone was found once. The chain joins TRBV2 to TRBJ2-1; D uncertain. V lost 2 bases and J lost 9, with 5 bases in between. The germline V gene has CDR1 SNHLY and CDR2 FYNNEI. This CDR3 comprises 11 residues. This CDR3 reads CASSEPTEQFF. In DNA form, the CDR3 reads TGTGCCAGCAGTGAACCTACTGAGCAGTTCTTC. The complete variable domain, with remaining parts taken from reference TRBV2 and TRBJ2-1, reads EPEVTQTPSHQVTQMGQEVILRCVPISNHLYFYWYRQILGQKVEFLVSFYNNEISEKSEIFDDQFSVERPDGSNFTLKIRSTKLEDSAMYFCASSEPTEQFFGPGTRLTVL.

The rearrangement links TRBV5-4 to TRBJ1-4, with D possibly TRBD1 on 6 matching bases. Deletions cut 1 base from V and 5 bases from J, with 9 bases between. CDR3 length equals 14 residues. CDR1 SGHNT and CDR2 YYREEE come from the germline V gene (reference sequence). Here the CDR3 reads CASSLRGPNEKLFF. CDR3 in DNA: TGTGCCAGCAGCTTGCGGGGGCCCAATGAAAAACTGTTTTTT. Based on the CDR3 plus reference TRBV5-4 and TRBJ1-4, the full variable domain is ETGVTQSPTHLIKTRGQQVTLRCSSQSGHNTVSWYQQALGQGPQFIFQYYREEENGRGNFPPRFSGLQFPNYSSELNVNALELDDSALYLCASSLRGPNEKLFFGSGTQLSVL.

V is TRBV5-4 and J is TRBJ2-5, with a tentative D call TRBD2 (6 bases). Germline V gene lookup returns CDR1 SGHNT and CDR2 YYREEE (reference sequence). The germline V and J ends were trimmed by 3 bases and 2 bases, with 11 bases remaining between them. This CDR3 comprises 14 residues. The CDR3 nucleotides read TGTGCCAGCAGCTCGCCGGGGACTCAAGAGACCCAGTACTTC. Translation: CASSSPGTQETQYF.

This clone was seen a single time. The chain combines TRBV7-3 with TRBJ1-1; D perhaps matches TRBD1 (5 bases). Germline V lookup: CDR1 SGHTA, CDR2 FQGTGA. V lost 3 bases and J 5 bases, leaving 13 bases between the germline ends. This CDR3 has 14 amino acids. In DNA, the CDR3 is TGTGCCAGCAGCTTGTTGGGGCAGGGTACTGAAGCTTTCTTT. It translates to CASSLLGQGTEAFF.

The chain combines TRBV25-1 with TRBJ2-1; D is possibly TRBD1 or TRBD2 (5 bases each). Germline CDR1 reads MGHDK; CDR2 reads SYGVNS. Between the trimmed V and J ends, which lost 3 bases and 7 bases, there was a span of 16 bases. This CDR3 is built from 15 residues. The CDR3 DNA sequence: TGTGCCAGCAGTGACCCAGGGAATAGAGGGAATGAGCAGTTCTTC. Protein sequence: CASSDPGNRGNEQFF.

The chain recombines TRBV7-8 with TRBJ2-3; TRBD1 is a possible D gene (6 bases). The germline V gene encodes CDR1 SGHVS and CDR2 FQNEAQ. The CDR3 extends over 14 amino acids. Deletions cut 3 bases from V and 3 bases from J, with 10 bases between. The CDR3 here is CASSFRGRTDTQYF. The CDR3 DNA follows: TGTGCCAGCAGCTTCAGGGGTCGAACAGATACGCAGTATTTT. The whole variable domain, remainder taken from reference TRBV7-8 and TRBJ2-3, is GAGVSQSPRYKVAKRGQDVALRCDPISGHVSLFWYQQALGQGPEFLTYFQNEAQLDKSGLPSDRFFAERPEGSVSTLKIQRTQQEDSAVYLCASSFRGRTDTQYFGPGTRLTVL.

The genes are TRBV19 and TRBJ2-1; 10 bases align to TRBD2. After removal of 7 bases from V and 9 bases from J, the junction contained 15 bases not matched to a gene. This CDR3 is built from 16 residues. CDR1 and CDR2 from the germline V gene are LNHDA and SQIVND (reference sequence). The CDR3 sequence: CASNSIQRGGYPEQFF. The CDR3 region has the DNA TGTGCCAGTAATTCTATCCAGCGGGGGGGCTATCCTGAGCAGTTCTTC.

This chain links TRBV15 with TRBJ1-4; tentatively, D is TRBD1 (5 bases). Germline CDR1 LNHNV, CDR2 YYDKDF (reference sequence). V was clipped by 0 bases and J by 8 bases, with 13 bases between them. The length of the CDR3 is 15 residues. CDR3 loop: CATSRDAGATEKLFF. In nucleotides, the CDR3 is TGTGCCACCAGCAGAGATGCCGGGGCGACAGAAAAACTGTTTTTT. Together with reference TRBV15 and TRBJ1-4, the CDR3 gives the full variable domain: DAMVIQNPRYQVTQFGKPVTLSCSQTLNHNVMYWYQQKSSQAPKLLFHYYDKDFNNEADTPDNFQSRRPNTSFCFLDIRSPGLGDTAMYLCATSRDAGATEKLFFGSGTQLSVL.

The CDR3 DNA reads as TGTGCCAGCAGCACACGACAGAGCGGAAACACCATATATTTT. It translates to CASSTRQSGNTIYF. J is TRBJ1-3 and V is TRBV28; D is perhaps TRBD1 (5 bases). V lost 6 bases, J lost 4 bases, and 13 bases lay in between. Germline assignment: CDR1 MDHEN and CDR2 SYDVKM. The CDR3 totals 14 residues.

This sequence joins TRBV9 and TRBJ1-6, with D perhaps TRBD1 (5 bases). The germline V gene encodes CDR1 SGDLS and CDR2 YYNGEE. CDR3 length equals 16 residues. V lost 0 bases and J 7 bases, leaving 14 bases between the germline ends. CDR3 loop: CASSVERGPENSPLHF. The CDR3 DNA sequence: TGTGCCAGCAGCGTAGAGCGGGGACCCGAGAATTCACCCCTCCACTTT. Variable domain in full (rest from reference TRBV9 and TRBJ1-6): DSGVTQTPKHLITATGQRVTLRCSPRSGDLSVYWYQQSLDQGLQFLIQYYNGEERAKGNILERFSAQQFPDLHSELNLSSLELGDSALYFCASSVERGPENSPLHFGNGTRLTVT.

The genes are TRBV15 and TRBJ2-7, with a tentative D call TRBD1 (6 bases). The CDR3 runs 12 residues. Germline CDR1 LNHNV, CDR2 YYDKDF (reference sequence). Trimming left V 1 base short and J 6 bases short, with 7 bases between. This CDR3 is CATSRVRGEQYF. The CDR3, as DNA: TGTGCCACCAGCAGAGTCAGGGGCGAGCAGTACTTC.

This chain links TRBV11-3 with TRBJ2-1; 8 bases match TRBD1. The CDR3 is 15 amino acids. Per germline, CDR1 SGHNT and CDR2 YENEEA. V trimming: 1 base; J trimming: 8 bases; junction bases outside the gene matches: 7. CDR3 amino acids: CASSLGTGSWDEQFF. CDR3 in DNA: TGTGCCAGCAGCTTAGGGACAGGGAGTTGGGATGAGCAGTTCTTC. The entire variable domain, with the rest obtained from reference TRBV11-3 and TRBJ2-1, is as follows: EAGVVQSPRYKIIEKKQPVAFWCNPISGHNTLYWYLQNLGQGPELLIRYENEEAVDDSQLPKDRFSAERLKGVDSTLKIQPAELGDSAVYLCASSLGTGSWDEQFFGPGTRLTVL.

The V gene is TRBV30, the J gene TRBJ2-2; 13 bases agree with TRBD2. The CDR3 is made up of 17 amino acids. Germline CDR1 GTSNPN, CDR2 SVGIG (reference sequence). After removal of 1 base from V and 5 bases from J, the junction contained 7 bases not matched to a gene. The CDR3 loop is CAWSGTSGRLWTGELFF. CDR3 nucleotide sequence: TGTGCCTGGAGTGGGACTAGCGGGAGACTTTGGACCGGGGAGCTGTTTTTT. Full variable domain (remainder filled in from reference TRBV30 and TRBJ2-2): SQTIHQWPATLVQPVGSPLSLECTVEGTSNPNLYWYRQAAGRGLQLLFYSVGIGQISSEVPQNLSASRPQDRQFILSSKKLLLSDSGFYLCAWSGTSGRLWTGELFFGEGSRLTVL.

The rearrangement uses TRBV6-5 and TRBJ1-2; 7 nucleotides line up with TRBD1. Germline trimming cut 6 bases from V and 2 bases from J; bases unmatched to any gene: 6. Germline lookup yields CDR1 MNHEY and CDR2 SVGAGI. This CDR3 has 14 amino acids. CDR3 amino acids: CASRRAGGNYGYTF. In DNA form, the CDR3 reads TGTGCCAGCAGACGTGCAGGGGGGAACTATGGCTACACCTTC.

The chain uses TRBV6-1 and TRBJ2-3; D tentatively fits TRBD1 or TRBD2 (5 bases each). CDR3 length: 14 amino acids. Trimming removed 6 bases at V and 6 bases at J, with 16 bases between. Germline V CDR1 and CDR2: MNHNS, SASEGT. This CDR3 reads CASSGFQGTDTQYF. In DNA, the CDR3 is TGTGCCAGCAGCGGATTCCAAGGGACCGATACGCAGTATTTT.

A few counts support this clone. The rearrangement links TRBV13 to TRBJ2-7, with TRBD1 as a possible D gene (8 bases). Germline loops: CDR1 PRHDT, CDR2 FYEKMQ (reference sequence). This CDR3 spans 14 amino acids. V was pared by 2 bases and J by 3 bases, with 11 bases between. The CDR3 is CASSLYRGGYEQYF. CDR3 nucleotide sequence: TGTGCCAGCAGCTTATACAGGGGGGGCTACGAGCAGTACTTC.

The chain employs TRBV5-6 and TRBJ2-1; D is unresolved. This CDR3 has 15 residues. V dropped 4 bases and J dropped 6 bases, with 17 bases sitting between them. Germline lookup yields CDR1 SGHDT and CDR2 YYEEEE. The CDR3 sequence is CASSLRALRVNEQFF. The CDR3 DNA reads TGTGCCAGCAGCCTAAGGGCCCTAAGGGTCAATGAGCAGTTCTTC.

The chain has TRBV9 and TRBJ2-1, with 11 nucleotides matching TRBD2. The V segment lost 0 bases and the J segment 9 bases; nucleotides outside the gene matches: 5. The CDR3 has 15 amino acids. From germline, CDR1 is SGDLS and CDR2 YYNGEE. CDR3 sequence: CASSVVAGGRSEQFF. CDR3 nucleotides: TGTGCCAGCAGCGTAGTAGCGGGGGGGCGTAGTGAGCAGTTCTTC. Full variable domain (missing parts from reference TRBV9 and TRBJ2-1): DSGVTQTPKHLITATGQRVTLRCSPRSGDLSVYWYQQSLDQGLQFLIQYYNGEERAKGNILERFSAQQFPDLHSELNLSSLELGDSALYFCASSVVAGGRSEQFFGPGTRLTVL.

This clone was seen a single time. V and J are TRBV6-5 and TRBJ2-1, with D uncertain. Trimming cost V 7 bases and J 10 bases, with 20 bases left between them. The CDR3 covers 14 residues. CDR1 is MNHEY, CDR2 SVGAGI, per germline. The CDR3 DNA sequence: TGTGCCAGCAACCCTTCAGGCCTAGTAAGAGAGCAGTTCTTC. Encoded protein: CASNPSGLVREQFF.

This clone was seen only once. The chain joins TRBV9 to TRBJ2-3; no clear D gene. Germline CDR1 is SGDLS and CDR2 is YYNGEE. V lost 0 bases and J 2 bases, leaving 4 bases between the germline ends. CDR3 length equals 13 residues. As DNA, the CDR3 is TGTGCCAGCAGCGTAGGAACCACAGATACGCAGTATTTT. It yields the protein CASSVGTTDTQYF. Based on the CDR3 plus reference TRBV9 and TRBJ2-3, the full variable domain is DSGVTQTPKHLITATGQRVTLRCSPRSGDLSVYWYQQSLDQGLQFLIQYYNGEERAKGNILERFSAQQFPDLHSELNLSSLELGDSALYFCASSVGTTDTQYFGPGTRLTVL.

A single count supports this clone. The chain is built from TRBV6-1 and TRBJ1-2, with D hard to call. CDR1 is MNHNS, CDR2 SASEGT, per germline. V dropped 6 bases and J dropped 0 bases, with 14 bases sitting between them. The length of the CDR3 is 15 residues. CDR3 sequence (DNA): TGTGCCAGCAGATACGGGCCTCCCTCTAACTATGGCTACACCTTC. The encoded protein is CASRYGPPSNYGYTF.

The chain has TRBV7-8 and TRBJ2-3; 8 bases match TRBD2. The CDR3 extends over 15 amino acids. Per the germline V gene, CDR1 is SGHVS and CDR2 is FQNEAQ. The trim removed 6 bases at V and 0 bases at J, leaving 5 bases unmatched. CDR3 DNA: TGTGCCAGCAGTCCGGCGGGGGGTAGCACAGATACGCAGTATTTT. Translating gives CASSPAGGSTDTQYF.